This is a list of T cell receptor beta chains from one sample in a study of blood T cell repertoires in COVID-19. Clones were sequenced by immunoSEQ multiplex PCR, and TCRdb holds only the in-frame ones, with some missing. Of roughly 280,000 clones in the sample, less than 90% are singletons; the top ten hold under 3.5%. The sample consisted of PBMCs or T cells enriched from blood (not recorded which). These receptors originate from a woman in her 50s who had recovered from COVID-19. CDR3s include the opening cysteine and the closing phenylalanine or tryptophan. D genes are given only for firm matches. Not all rows give a size; the values are once, few, many and, for expanded clones, a class.

>TRBJ1-4|TRBV5-1|few|TRBD1
TGCGCCAGCAGCCCTTATGGACAGGGGCGTAATGAAAAACTGTTTTTT
CASSPYGQGRNEKLFF
>TRBJ1-4|TRBV7-8|-|-
TGTGCCAGCAGCTTAAAAAGAGAAGCAACTAATGAAAAACTGTTTTTT
CASSLKREATNEKLFF
>TRBJ2-5|TRBV19|-|TRBD1
TGTGCCAGTAGTCCACAGGGGCCCTGGGAGACCCAGTACTTC
CASSPQGPWETQYF
>TRBJ1-3|TRBV7-2|-|TRBD1
TGTGCCAGCAGCTTAGGGACAGGGGGCCGGAACACCATATATTTT
CASSLGTGGRNTIYF
>TRBJ2-3|TRBV10-3|-|-
TGTGCCATCAGGTCCAGGGACACAGATACGCAGTATTTT
CAIRSRDTDTQYF
>TRBJ2-6|TRBV3-1/TRBV3-2|-|TRBD2
TGTGCCAGCAGCCAAGGGCCGGGACTAGCGGTATCTGGGGCCAACGTCCTGACTTTC
CASSQGPGLAVSGANVLTF
>TRBJ2-1|TRBV5-1|-|TRBD2
TGCGCCAGCAGCAGGACTAGCGGGATCCCCAATGAGCAGTTCTTC
CASSRTSGIPNEQFF
>TRBJ1-3|TRBV30|-|TRBD1
TGTGCCTGGAGCGACGGGACAGCCTCTGGAAACACCATATATTTT
CAWSDGTASGNTIYF
>TRBJ2-7|TRBV10-3|-|-
TGTGCCATCAGATCCGGACAGGACACCAGGAGGGACGAGCAGTACTTC
CAIRSGQDTRRDEQYF
>TRBJ2-2|TRBV6-2/TRBV6-3|once|TRBD1
TGTGCCAGCAGTTACTTCGACAGGGTGCCGGGGGAGCTGTTTTTT
CASSYFDRVPGELFF
>TRBJ2-7|TRBV30|-|TRBD2
TGTGCCTGGAGTGTACGGGCGGGAGTCGGCGACGAGCAGTACTTC
CAWSVRAGVGDEQYF
>TRBJ2-2|TRBV5-1|once|TRBD2
TGCGCCAGCAGCATGAGACTAGCGGGGAACACCGGGGAGCTGTTTTTT
CASSMRLAGNTGELFF
>TRBJ2-7|TRBV25-1|few|-
TGTGCCACCGAGGGATGGAGGGACTACGAGCAGTACTTC
CATEGWRDYEQYF
>TRBJ2-3|TRBV18|-|TRBD2
TGTGCCAGCTCAGTGAAATTAACTAGCGGAGTGGGCACAGATACGCAGTATTTT
CASSVKLTSGVGTDTQYF
>TRBJ1-2|TRBV3-1/TRBV3-2|-|-
TGTGCCAGCAGCCTATACCAGGGAGGCGGCTACACCTTC
CASSLYQGGGYTF
>TRBJ2-3|TRBV7-2|-|-
TGTGCCAGCAGCCCAACAAATACTATAGATACGCAGTATTTT
CASSPTNTIDTQYF
>TRBJ2-3|TRBV19|-|TRBD2
TGTGCCAGTAGTAGCGGACTAGCGGGAGGGCCCCGTCCTCCGCAGTATTTT
CASSSGLAGGPRPPQYF
>TRBJ2-7|TRBV28|-|-
TGTGCCAGCTCGCTCGGGGGTTCCTACGAGCAGTACTTC
CASSLGGSYEQYF
>TRBJ1-2|TRBV9|-|-
TGTGCCAGCAGCGGGGGGACATTTCTCTATGGCTACACCTTC
CASSGGTFLYGYTF
>TRBJ2-7|TRBV18|-|TRBD2
TGTGCCAGCTCTTCTCTTGCGGGAGGATCCTACGAGCAGTACTTC
CASSSLAGGSYEQYF